This T cell receptor beta chain originates from a study of blood T cell repertoires in COVID-19. In the study overall: Donors in the United States, Italy and Spain gave samples during acute or convalescent COVID-19.

In the authors' methods: The authors estimated nucleated cell counts from reference gene primer amplification. The method was immunoSEQ multiplex PCR; TCRdb's version includes in-frame clones alone and lacks a portion of them. The V and J calls and clone size were taken over from that table, and D and trimming were inferred from the DNA. The sample lists about 200,000 clones; more than 70% were seen once. CDR3 length equals 14 residues. V was shortened by 5 bases and J by 4 bases, with 15 bases between the two germline ends. CDR1 and CDR2 from the germline V gene are SEHNR and FQNEAQ (reference sequence).

This chain links TRBV7-9 with TRBJ2-7, with D perhaps matching TRBD1 (6 bases). What was sequenced was PBMCs or T cells enriched from blood (not recorded which). This receptor was taken from a man aged 35 to 55 with acute COVID-19. This CDR3 reads CASSSRDIGYEQYF. The CDR3 region has the DNA TGTGCCAGCAGCAGCCGGGACATCGGTTACGAGCAGTACTTC.